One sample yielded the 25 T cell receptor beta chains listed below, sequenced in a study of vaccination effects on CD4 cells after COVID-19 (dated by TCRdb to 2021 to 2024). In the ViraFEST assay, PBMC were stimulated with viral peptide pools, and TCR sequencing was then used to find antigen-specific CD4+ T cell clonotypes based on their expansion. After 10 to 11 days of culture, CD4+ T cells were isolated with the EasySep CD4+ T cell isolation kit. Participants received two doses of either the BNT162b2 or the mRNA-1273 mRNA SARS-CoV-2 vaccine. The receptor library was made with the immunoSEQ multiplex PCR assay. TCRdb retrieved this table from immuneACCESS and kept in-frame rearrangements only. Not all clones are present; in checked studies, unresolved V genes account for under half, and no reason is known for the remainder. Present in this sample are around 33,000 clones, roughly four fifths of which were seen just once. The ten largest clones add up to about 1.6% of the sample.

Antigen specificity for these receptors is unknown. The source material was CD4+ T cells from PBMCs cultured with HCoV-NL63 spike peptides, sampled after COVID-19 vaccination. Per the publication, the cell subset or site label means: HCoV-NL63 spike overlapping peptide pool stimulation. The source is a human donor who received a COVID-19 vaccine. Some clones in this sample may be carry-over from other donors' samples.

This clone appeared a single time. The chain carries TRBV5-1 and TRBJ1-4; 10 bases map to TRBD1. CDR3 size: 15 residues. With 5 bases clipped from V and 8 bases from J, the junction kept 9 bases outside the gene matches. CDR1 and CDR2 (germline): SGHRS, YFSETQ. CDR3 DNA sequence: TGCGCCAGCAGGGTGGACAGGGGGGGCAGCGAAAAACTGTTTTTT. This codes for CASRVDRGGSEKLFF.

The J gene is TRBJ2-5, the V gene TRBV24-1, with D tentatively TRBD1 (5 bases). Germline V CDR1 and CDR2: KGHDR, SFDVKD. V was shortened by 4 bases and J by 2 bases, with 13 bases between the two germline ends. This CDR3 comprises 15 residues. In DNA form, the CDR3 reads TGTGCCACCAGTGACCCTCAGGGCGGACAAGAGACCCAGTACTTC. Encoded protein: CATSDPQGGQETQYF.

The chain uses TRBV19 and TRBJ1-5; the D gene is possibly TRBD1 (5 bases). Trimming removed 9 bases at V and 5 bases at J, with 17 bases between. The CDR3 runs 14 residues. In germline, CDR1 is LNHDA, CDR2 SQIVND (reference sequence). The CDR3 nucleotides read TGTGCCAGCCGCAGGGAGAGCCTTTATCAGCCCCAGCATTTT. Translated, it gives CASRRESLYQPQHF.

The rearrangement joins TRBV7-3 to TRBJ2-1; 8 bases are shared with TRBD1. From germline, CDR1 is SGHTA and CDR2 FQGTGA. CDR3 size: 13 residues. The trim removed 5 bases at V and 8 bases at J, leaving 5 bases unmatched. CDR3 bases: TGTGCCAGCAGCCATCAGACAGGGGATGAGCAGTTCTTC. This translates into CASSHQTGDEQFF.

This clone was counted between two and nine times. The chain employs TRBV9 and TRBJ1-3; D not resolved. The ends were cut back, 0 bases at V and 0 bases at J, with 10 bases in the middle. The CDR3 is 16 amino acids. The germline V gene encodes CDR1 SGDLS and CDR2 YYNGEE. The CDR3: CASSVGSSGSGNTIYF. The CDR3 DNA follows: TGTGCCAGCAGCGTAGGATCCTCGGGCTCTGGAAACACCATATATTTT.

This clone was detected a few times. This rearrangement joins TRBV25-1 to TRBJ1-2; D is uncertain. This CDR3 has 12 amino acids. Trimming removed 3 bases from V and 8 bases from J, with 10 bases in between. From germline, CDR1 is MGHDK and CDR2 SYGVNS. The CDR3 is CASSDPVAGYTF. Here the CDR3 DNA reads TGTGCCAGCAGTGATCCAGTTGCAGGCTACACCTTC.

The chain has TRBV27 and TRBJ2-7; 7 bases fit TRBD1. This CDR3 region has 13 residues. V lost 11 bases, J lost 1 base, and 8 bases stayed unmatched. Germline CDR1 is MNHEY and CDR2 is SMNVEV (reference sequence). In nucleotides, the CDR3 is TGTGCCGCAGGGACAGATAGGTCCTACGAGCAGTACGTC. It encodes CAAGTDRSYEQYV.

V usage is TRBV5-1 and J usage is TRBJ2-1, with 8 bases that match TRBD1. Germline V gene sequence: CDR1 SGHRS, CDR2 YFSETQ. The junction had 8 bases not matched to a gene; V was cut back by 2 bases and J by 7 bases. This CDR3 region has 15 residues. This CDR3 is CASSLRWTGTNEQFF. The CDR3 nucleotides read TGCGCCAGCAGCTTACGGTGGACAGGGACAAATGAGCAGTTCTTC.

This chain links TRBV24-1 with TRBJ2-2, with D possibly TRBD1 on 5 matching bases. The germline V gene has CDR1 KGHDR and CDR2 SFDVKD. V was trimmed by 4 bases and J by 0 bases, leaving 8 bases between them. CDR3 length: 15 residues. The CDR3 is CATSDPTANTGELFF. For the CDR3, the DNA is TGTGCCACCAGTGACCCGACAGCGAACACCGGGGAGCTGTTTTTT.

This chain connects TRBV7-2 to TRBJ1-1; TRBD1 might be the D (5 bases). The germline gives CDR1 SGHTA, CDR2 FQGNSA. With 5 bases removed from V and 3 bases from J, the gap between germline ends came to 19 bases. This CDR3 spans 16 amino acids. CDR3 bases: TGTGCCAGCAGCCCTCGAAGGATGAAAGGGGACACTGAAGCTTTCTTT. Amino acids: CASSPRRMKGDTEAFF.

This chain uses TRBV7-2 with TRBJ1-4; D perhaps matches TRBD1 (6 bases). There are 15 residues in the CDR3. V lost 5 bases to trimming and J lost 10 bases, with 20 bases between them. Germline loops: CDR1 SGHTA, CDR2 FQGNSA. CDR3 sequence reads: CASSPTSTGLGKLFF. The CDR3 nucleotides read TGTGCCAGCAGCCCCACCTCGACAGGTCTAGGAAAACTGTTTTTT.

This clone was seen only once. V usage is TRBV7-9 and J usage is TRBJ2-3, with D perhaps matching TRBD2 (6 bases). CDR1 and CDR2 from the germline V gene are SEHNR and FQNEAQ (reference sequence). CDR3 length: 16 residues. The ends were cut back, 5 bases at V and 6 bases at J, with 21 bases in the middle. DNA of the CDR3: TGTGCCAGCAGCGAAAAGTCCTCGGGGGTTATGGATACGCAGTATTTT. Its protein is CASSEKSSGVMDTQYF.

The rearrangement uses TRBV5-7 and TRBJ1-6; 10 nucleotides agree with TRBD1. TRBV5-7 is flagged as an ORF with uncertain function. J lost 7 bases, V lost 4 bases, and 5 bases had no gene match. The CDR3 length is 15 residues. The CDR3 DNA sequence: TGTGCCAGCAGCGACAGGGGGCTCGGGAATTCACCCCTCCACTTT. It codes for CASSDRGLGNSPLHF.

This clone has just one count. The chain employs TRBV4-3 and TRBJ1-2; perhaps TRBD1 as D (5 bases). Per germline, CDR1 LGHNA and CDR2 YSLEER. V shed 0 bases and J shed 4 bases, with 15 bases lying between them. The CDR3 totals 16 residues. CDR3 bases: TGCGCCAGCAGCCAAGATAGTGATCGCGGGGGCTATGGCTACACCTTC. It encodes CASSQDSDRGGYGYTF.

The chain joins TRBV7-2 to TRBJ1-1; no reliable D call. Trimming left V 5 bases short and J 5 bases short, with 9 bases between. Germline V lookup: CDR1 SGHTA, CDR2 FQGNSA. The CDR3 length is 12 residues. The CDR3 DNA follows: TGTGCCAGCAGCCCGCGGTCAACTGAAGCTTTCTTT. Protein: CASSPRSTEAFF.

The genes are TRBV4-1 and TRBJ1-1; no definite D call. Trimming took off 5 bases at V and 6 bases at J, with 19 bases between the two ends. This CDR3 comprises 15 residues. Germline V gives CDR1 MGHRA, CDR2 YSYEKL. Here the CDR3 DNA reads TGCGCCAGCAGCGCACTGAGGGTTCGCGGTGCTGAAGCTTTCTTT. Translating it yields CASSALRVRGAEAFF.

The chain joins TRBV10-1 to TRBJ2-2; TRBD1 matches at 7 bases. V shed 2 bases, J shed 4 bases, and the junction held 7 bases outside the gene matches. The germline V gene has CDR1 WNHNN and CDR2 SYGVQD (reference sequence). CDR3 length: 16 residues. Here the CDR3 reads CASSEMAGGSTGELFF. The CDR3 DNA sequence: TGCGCCAGCAGTGAGATGGCAGGGGGTAGCACCGGGGAGCTGTTTTTT.

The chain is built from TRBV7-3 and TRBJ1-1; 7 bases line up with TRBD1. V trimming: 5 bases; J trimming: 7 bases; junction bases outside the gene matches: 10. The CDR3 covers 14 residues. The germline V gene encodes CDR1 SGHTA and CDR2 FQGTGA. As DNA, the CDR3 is TGTGCCAGCAGCCCCCCGGGACAGATTTTTGAAGCTTTCTTT. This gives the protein CASSPPGQIFEAFF. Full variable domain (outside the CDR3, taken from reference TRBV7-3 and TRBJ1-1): GAGVSQTPSNKVTEKGKYVELRCDPISGHTALYWYRQSLGQGPEFLIYFQGTGAADDSGLPNDRFFAVRPEGSVSTLKIQRTERGDSAVYLCASSPPGQIFEAFFGQGTRLTVV.

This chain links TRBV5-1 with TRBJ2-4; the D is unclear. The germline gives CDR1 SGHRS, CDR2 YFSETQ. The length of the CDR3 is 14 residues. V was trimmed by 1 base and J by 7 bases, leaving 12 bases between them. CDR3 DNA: TGCGCCAGCAGCTTGTTTGGGGTGGACAACATTCAGTACTTC. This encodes CASSLFGVDNIQYF.

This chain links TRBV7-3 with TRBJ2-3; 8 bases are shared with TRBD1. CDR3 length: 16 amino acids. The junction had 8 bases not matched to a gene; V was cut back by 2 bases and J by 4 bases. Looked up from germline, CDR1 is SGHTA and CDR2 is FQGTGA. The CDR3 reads CASSLLVGQGADTQYF. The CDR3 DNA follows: TGTGCCAGCAGCTTATTAGTAGGACAGGGAGCAGATACGCAGTATTTT.

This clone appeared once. CDR3 in amino acids: CAISFGQYNEQFF. CDR3 DNA: TGTGCCATCAGTTTCGGACAGTACAATGAGCAGTTCTTC. The chain uses TRBV10-3 and TRBJ2-1; D is perhaps TRBD1 (6 bases). Germline V gene sequence: CDR1 ENHRY, CDR2 SYGVKD. The CDR3 is made up of 13 amino acids. Trimming cost V 5 bases and J 4 bases, with 9 bases left between them.

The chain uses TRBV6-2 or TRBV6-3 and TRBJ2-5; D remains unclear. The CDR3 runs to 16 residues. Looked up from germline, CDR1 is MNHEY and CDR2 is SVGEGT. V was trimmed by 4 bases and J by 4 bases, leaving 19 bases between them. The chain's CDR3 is CASSSYPLARLETQYF. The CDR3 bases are TGTGCCAGCAGTTCCTACCCACTTGCGAGGTTAGAGACCCAGTACTTC.

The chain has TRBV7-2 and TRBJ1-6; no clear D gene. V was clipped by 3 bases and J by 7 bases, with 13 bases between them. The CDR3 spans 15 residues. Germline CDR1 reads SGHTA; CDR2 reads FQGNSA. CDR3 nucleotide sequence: TGTGCCAGCAGCTTTGTTGGGTCGGAAAATTCACCCCTCCACTTT. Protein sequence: CASSFVGSENSPLHF.

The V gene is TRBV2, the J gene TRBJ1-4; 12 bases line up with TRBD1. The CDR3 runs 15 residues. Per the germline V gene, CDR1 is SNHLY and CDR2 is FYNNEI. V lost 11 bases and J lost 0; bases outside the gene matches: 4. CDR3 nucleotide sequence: TGTGCCGGGGACAGGGGGCCGTCAACTAATGAAAAACTGTTTTTT. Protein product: CAGDRGPSTNEKLFF.

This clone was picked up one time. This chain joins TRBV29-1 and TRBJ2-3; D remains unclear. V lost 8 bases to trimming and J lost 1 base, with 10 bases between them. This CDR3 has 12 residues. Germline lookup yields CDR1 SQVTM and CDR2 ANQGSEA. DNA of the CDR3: TGCAGCTCGAGGTGGGGCACAGATACGCAGTATTTT. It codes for CSSRWGTDTQYF.